The TCR beta chain described here comes from a study of cytomegalovirus exposure and HLA in healthy donors. Study results and limitations: It was reported that TCR beta sequences correctly inferred the HLA-A and HLA-B alleles for most subjects. What a later analysis reportedly showed was that an Asian-associated ancestry cluster had fewer N-insertions than the approximately 720-donor mean. Only CMV serostatus was available as immune exposure information.

With 60 Vbeta and 13 Jbeta primers, the PCR was carried out. The protocol was immunoSEQ multiplex PCR, while the TCRdb copy is restricted to in-frame clones and leaves out a portion. Of roughly 140,000 clones listed, nearly 80% are singletons. Unmatched junction bases numbered 10, after V lost 0 bases and J lost 5 bases. This CDR3 is 16 amino acids long. Germline V gene lookup returns CDR1 SGDLS and CDR2 YYNGEE. This clone was seen just once. Its antigen remains unknown. What was sequenced was PBMCs. The V call is TRBV9, the J call TRBJ2-5; TRBD1 matches 7 bases. This TCR was sampled from a male donor in good health and CMV-seronegative. The DNA for the CDR3 is TGTGCCAGCAGCGTAGGGCACAGGGGATCTGTGGAGACCCAGTACTTC. Protein sequence: CASSVGHRGSVETQYF.